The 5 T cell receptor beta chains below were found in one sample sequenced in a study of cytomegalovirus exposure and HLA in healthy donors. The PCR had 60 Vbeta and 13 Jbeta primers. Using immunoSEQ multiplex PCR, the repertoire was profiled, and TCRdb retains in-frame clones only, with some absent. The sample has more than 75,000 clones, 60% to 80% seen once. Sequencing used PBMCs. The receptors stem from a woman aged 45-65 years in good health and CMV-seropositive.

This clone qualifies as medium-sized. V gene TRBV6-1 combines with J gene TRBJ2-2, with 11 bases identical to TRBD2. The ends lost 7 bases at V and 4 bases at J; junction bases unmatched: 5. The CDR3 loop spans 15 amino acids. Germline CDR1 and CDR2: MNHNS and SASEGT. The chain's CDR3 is CASTTSGRGTGELFF. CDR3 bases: TGTGCCAGCACAACTAGCGGGAGAGGCACCGGGGAGCTGTTTTTT.

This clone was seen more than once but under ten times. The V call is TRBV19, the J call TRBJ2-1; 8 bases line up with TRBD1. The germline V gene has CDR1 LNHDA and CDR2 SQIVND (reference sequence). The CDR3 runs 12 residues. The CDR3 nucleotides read TGTGCATCCAGGGGGCCCTACAATGAGCAGTTCTTC. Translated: CASRGPYNEQFF.

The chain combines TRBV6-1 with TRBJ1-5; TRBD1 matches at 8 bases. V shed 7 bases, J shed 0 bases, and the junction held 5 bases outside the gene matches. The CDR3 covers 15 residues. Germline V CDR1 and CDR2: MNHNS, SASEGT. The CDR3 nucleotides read TGTGCCAGCACAGACAGGGGCTATAGCAATCAGCCCCAGCATTTT. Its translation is CASTDRGYSNQPQHF.

The CDR3, as DNA: TGTGCCAGTAGTATAGATGGGGGGGCTAATCAGCCCCAGCATTTT. Its protein is CASSIDGGANQPQHF. This chain joins TRBV19 and TRBJ1-5; a possible D gene is TRBD1 (6 bases). The V gene's germline CDR1 is LNHDA and CDR2 SQIVND (reference sequence). Trimming removed 0 bases from V and 4 bases from J, with 10 bases in between. CDR3 length: 15 residues. Full variable domain (outside the CDR3, taken from reference TRBV19 and TRBJ1-5): DGGITQSPKYLFRKEGQNVTLSCEQNLNHDAMYWYRQDPGQGLRLIYYSQIVNDFQKGDIAEGYSVSREKKESFPLTVTSAQKNPTAFYLCASSIDGGANQPQHFGDGTRLSIL.

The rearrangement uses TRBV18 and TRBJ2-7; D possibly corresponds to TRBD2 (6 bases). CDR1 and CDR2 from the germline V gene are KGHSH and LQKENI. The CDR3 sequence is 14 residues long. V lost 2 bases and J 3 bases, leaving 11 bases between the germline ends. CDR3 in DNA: TGTGCCAGCTCACCAATCGGGGGAGGCTACGAGCAGTACTTC. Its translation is CASSPIGGGYEQYF.